This T cell receptor (beta chain) was identified in a study of beta chain features in type 1 diabetes. This clone was counted between two and nine times. Sequenced material consisted of expressed TCRB transcripts (all of the isolated RNA was reverse transcribed). The protocol was immunoSEQ multiplex PCR, while the TCRdb copy is restricted to in-frame clones and leaves out a portion. The data show about 230,000 clones, over 8.5% seen once. Germline-derived CDR1 and CDR2 are MDHEN and SYDVKM. Trimming shortened V by 2 bases and J by 7 bases, and 11 bases separated the two germline ends. This CDR3 has 13 residues.

This clonotype was obtained from a young woman in good health. Sample: naive CD4+ T cells from blood. The gene calls are TRBV28 and TRBJ1-2; possible D gene TRBD1, 6 bases. Written as DNA, the CDR3 is TGTGCCAGCAGTTTAGGGCAGGGGAGTGGCTACACCTTC. Amino acid sequence: CASSLGQGSGYTF.